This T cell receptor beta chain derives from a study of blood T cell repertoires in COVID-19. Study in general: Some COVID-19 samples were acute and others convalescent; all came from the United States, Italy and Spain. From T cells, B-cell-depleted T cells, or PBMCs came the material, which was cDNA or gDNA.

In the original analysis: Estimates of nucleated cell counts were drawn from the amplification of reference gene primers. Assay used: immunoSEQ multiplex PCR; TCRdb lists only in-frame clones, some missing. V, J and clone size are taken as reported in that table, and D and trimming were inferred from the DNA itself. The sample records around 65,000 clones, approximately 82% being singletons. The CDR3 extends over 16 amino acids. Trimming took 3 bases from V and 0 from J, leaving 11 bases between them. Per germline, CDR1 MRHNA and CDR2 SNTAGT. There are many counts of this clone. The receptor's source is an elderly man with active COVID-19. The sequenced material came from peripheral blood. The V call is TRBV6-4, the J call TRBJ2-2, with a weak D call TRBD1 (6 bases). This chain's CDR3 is CASSEAGTTNTGELFF. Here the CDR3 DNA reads TGTGCCAGCAGTGAGGCCGGGACAACGAACACCGGGGAGCTGTTTTTT.